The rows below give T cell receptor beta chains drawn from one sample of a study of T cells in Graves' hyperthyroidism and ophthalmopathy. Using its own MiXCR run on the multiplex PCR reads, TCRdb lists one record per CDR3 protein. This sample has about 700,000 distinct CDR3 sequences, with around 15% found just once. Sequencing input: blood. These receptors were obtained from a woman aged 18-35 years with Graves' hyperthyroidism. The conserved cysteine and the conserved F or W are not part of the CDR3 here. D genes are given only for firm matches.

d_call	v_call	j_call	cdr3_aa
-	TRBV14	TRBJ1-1	ASSQAGIQAF
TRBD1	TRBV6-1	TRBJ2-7	ASSEAGTEYYEQY
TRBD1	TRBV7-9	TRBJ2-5	ASSPKDRVYQETQY
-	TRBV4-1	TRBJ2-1	ASSHAPGNSEQF
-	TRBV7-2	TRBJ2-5	ASSLTGHQGETQY
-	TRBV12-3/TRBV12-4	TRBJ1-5	ASSFLLGGTPESNQPQH
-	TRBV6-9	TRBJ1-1	ASSYRALTGLNTEAF
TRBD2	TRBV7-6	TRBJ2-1	ASSLDSGINNEQF
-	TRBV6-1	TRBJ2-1	ASHTVRSSYNEQF
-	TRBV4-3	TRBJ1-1	ASSQDRTVYREAF
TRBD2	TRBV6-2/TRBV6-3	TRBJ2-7	ASCSLAGGREQY
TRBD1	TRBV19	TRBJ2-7	ASSVTGGNEQY
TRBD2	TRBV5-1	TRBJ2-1	ASSMTSGIYNEQF
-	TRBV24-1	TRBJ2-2	ATSDLVDAGELF
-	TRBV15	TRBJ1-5	ATTSSGGAGQPQH
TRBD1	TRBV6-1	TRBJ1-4	ASRRDRWAEKLF
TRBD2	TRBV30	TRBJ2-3	AWSVLSGGTDTQY
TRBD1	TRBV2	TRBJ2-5	ASMGQRTGLETQY
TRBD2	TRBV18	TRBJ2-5	ASSPSWAAGEEETQY
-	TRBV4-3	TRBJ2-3	ASSQDQRTDTQY
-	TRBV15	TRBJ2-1	ATSRPLGTSYNEQF
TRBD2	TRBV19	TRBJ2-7	ASSPHRDYPEQY
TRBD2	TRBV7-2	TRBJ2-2	ASSLKSLAGGANTGELF
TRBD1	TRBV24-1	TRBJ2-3	ATSDPRGPSDTQY
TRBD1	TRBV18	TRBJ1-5	ASSPLGSGGQPQH
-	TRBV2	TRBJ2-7	ASTAYYEQY
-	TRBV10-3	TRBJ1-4	AISEQGANEKLF
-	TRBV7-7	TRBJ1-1	ASNLAPNTEAF
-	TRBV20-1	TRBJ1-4	SARRGNREKLF
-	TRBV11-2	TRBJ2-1	ASSLARGKGGNEQF
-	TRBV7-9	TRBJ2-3	ASSQENQQGSTDTQY
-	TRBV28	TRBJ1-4	ASISPGLDEKLF
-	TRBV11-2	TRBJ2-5	ASSRPRGPQETQY
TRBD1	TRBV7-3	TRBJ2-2	ASSLWKETGGKNTGELF
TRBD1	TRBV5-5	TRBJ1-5	ASSLNRDRGLGQPQH
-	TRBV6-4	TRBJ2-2	ASSYEYPGELF
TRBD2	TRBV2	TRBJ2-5	ASSDGVAGIQETQY
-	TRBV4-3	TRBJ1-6	ASSHEGRNNSPLH
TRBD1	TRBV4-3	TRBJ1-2	ASSQDQGVSGYGYT
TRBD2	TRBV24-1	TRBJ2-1	ATQSVRTSPGEQF
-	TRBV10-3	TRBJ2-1	AISESEYNEQF
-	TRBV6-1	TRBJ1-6	ASSDRFSSYNSPLH
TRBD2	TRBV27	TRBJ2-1	ASSQGTSRYNEQF
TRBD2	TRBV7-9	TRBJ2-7	ASSRAGSGGEQY
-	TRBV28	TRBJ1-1	ASISGVNTEAF
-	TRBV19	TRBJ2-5	ASSMVGGETQY
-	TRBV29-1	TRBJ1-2	SVTASANYGYT
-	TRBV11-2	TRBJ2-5	AGSNYYRDIQETQY
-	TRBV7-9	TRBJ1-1	ASSLNQGDNTEAF
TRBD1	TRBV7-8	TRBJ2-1	AGSLNSAGGGIYNEQF
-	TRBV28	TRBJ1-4	ASSTAQREKLF
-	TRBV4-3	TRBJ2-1	ASSDREGLQF
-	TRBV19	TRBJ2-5	ASSMSSSSSETQY
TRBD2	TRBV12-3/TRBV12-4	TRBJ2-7	ASSLVSGLAGALDEQY
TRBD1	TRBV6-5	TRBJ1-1	ASSYSGTVPEAF
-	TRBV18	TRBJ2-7	ASSPQDGVSYEQY